The 17 T cell receptor beta chains listed next were all sequenced from one sample in a study of beta chain features in type 1 diabetes. General observations from the study: People with Type 1 diabetes carried modestly yet significantly shorter TCRB CDR3s in all four CD4+ subsets.

Sequencing targeted expressed TCRB transcripts, as all isolated RNA had been reverse transcribed. Repertoires were generated with immunoSEQ multiplex PCR, while TCRdb's copy carries only in-frame clones and drops some. This sample has approximately 170,000 clones; around 7.8% occur once, and the top ten carry approximately 0.87%. No antigen has been identified for these receptors. Sample: central memory CD4+ T cells from blood. These receptors were collected from a woman aged 40 to 49 with type 1 diabetes.

The chain joins TRBV29-1 to TRBJ2-1; 8 bases are a match to TRBD2. Germline V gene lookup returns CDR1 SQVTM and CDR2 ANQGSEA. The CDR3 runs 14 residues. The trim removed 2 bases at V and 10 bases at J, leaving 10 bases unmatched. CDR3 in amino acids: CSVEQTAGAWEQFF. The CDR3 bases are TGCAGCGTTGAACAAACAGCGGGAGCTTGGGAGCAGTTCTTC.

There are many counts of this clone. The chain is built from TRBV28 and TRBJ2-6; possibly TRBD1 for D (6 bases). CDR3 length equals 14 residues. V was pared by 6 bases and J by 4 bases, with 10 bases between. Germline CDR1 is MDHEN and CDR2 is SYDVKM. CDR3 bases: TGTGCCAGCAGACAGGGTACCGGGGCCAACGTCCTGACTTTC. As protein: CASRQGTGANVLTF.

This clone was seen a handful of times. The rearrangement links TRBV11-1 to TRBJ1-1, with 10 bases matching TRBD1. CDR1 SGHAT and CDR2 FQDESV come from the germline V gene (reference sequence). V dropped 2 bases and J dropped 3; count of bases not matched to a gene: 3. The CDR3 extends over 15 amino acids. The DNA of the CDR3 is TGTGCCAGCAGCTTACTGGACAGGGGGTACACTGAAGCTTTCTTT. This gives the protein CASSLLDRGYTEAFF.

This clone was found a few times. V and J are TRBV2 and TRBJ2-3; 10 nucleotides match TRBD2. This CDR3 comprises 15 residues. V dropped 6 bases and J dropped 8; count of bases not matched to a gene: 11. Looked up from germline, CDR1 is SNHLY and CDR2 is FYNNEI. CDR3 bases: TGTGCCAGCAGCCCGACTAGCGGGTGGGGAAGTACGCAGTATTTT. Protein sequence: CASSPTSGWGSTQYF. Drawing the rest from reference TRBV2 and TRBJ2-3, the complete variable domain is EPEVTQTPSHQVTQMGQEVILRCVPISNHLYFYWYRQILGQKVEFLVSFYNNEISEKSEIFDDQFSVERPDGSNFTLKIRSTKLEDSAMYFCASSPTSGWGSTQYFGPGTRLTVL.

The V call is TRBV5-8, the J call TRBJ2-6; 8 bases agree with TRBD1. The germline V gene encodes CDR1 SGHTS and CDR2 YDEGEE. The CDR3 extends over 17 amino acids. Losses at the gene ends were 4 bases for V and 0 bases for J; bases not matched to a gene: 6. The CDR3 sequence: CASSPGQVPSGANVLTF. The CDR3 nucleotides read TGTGCCAGCAGCCCGGGACAGGTCCCCTCTGGGGCCAACGTCCTGACTTTC.

This clone was counted many times. The chain employs TRBV18 and TRBJ1-2; possible D gene TRBD1, 6 bases. The CDR3 spans 13 residues. V shed 8 bases and J shed 6 bases, with 16 bases lying between them. Germline CDR1 is KGHSH and CDR2 is LQKENI. The CDR3 DNA sequence: TGTGCCAGCGGAAACAGGGAATTTGATGGCTACACCTTC. Protein sequence: CASGNREFDGYTF.

J is TRBJ2-1 and V is TRBV6-1; 8 bases line up with TRBD1. After removal of 6 bases from V and 8 bases from J, the junction contained 9 bases not matched to a gene. The V gene's germline CDR1 is MNHNS and CDR2 SASEGT. The CDR3 contains 14 residues. For the CDR3, the DNA is TGTGCCAGCAGAGGACAGGGAGGATCATATGAGCAGTTCTTC. This codes for CASRGQGGSYEQFF.

This clone has just a few counts. This CDR3 reads CASRGLAGVEQYF. Here the CDR3 DNA reads TGTGCCAGTAGGGGACTAGCGGGAGTCGAGCAGTACTTC. The V call is TRBV19, the J call TRBJ2-7; 14 positions match TRBD2. The CDR3 extends over 13 amino acids. Germline-derived CDR1 and CDR2 are LNHDA and SQIVND (reference sequence). The trim removed 6 bases at V and 6 bases at J, leaving 1 base unmatched.

This chain links TRBV7-9 with TRBJ1-5; D is unresolved. This CDR3 contains 14 residues. CDR1 and CDR2 (germline): SEHNR, FQNEAQ (reference sequence). The V and J ends lost 5 bases and 5 bases respectively, with 13 bases between them. The CDR3 sequence: CASSPDGGYQPQHF. The CDR3 DNA reads TGTGCCAGCAGCCCGGACGGAGGGTATCAGCCCCAGCATTTT.

This clone has a handful of counts. This chain joins TRBV9 and TRBJ2-7, with D hard to call. V lost 0 bases to trimming and J lost 5 bases, with 9 bases between them. Germline loops: CDR1 SGDLS, CDR2 YYNGEE. This CDR3 region has 13 residues. In DNA form, the CDR3 reads TGTGCCAGCAGCGTAGGTTTCTCGGACGAGCAGTACTTC. Translation: CASSVGFSDEQYF.

In its sample, this clone was seen a few times. J is TRBJ2-7 and V is TRBV28, with 8 bases that match TRBD2. Per germline, CDR1 MDHEN and CDR2 SYDVKM. V dropped 8 bases and J dropped 0; count of bases not matched to a gene: 3. This CDR3 spans 13 amino acids. CDR3 loop: CASLSGSSYEQYF. The CDR3 nucleotides are TGTGCCAGCCTGAGCGGGAGCTCCTACGAGCAGTACTTC.

The chain recombines TRBV6-5 with TRBJ1-2, with D perhaps matching TRBD1 (5 bases). V was trimmed by 5 bases and J by 9 bases, leaving 13 bases between them. The CDR3 contains 12 residues. Germline V lookup: CDR1 MNHEY, CDR2 SVGAGI. As DNA, the CDR3 is TGTGCCAGCAGTGGGGGGACCATGAGCTACACCTTC. It encodes CASSGGTMSYTF.

The chain carries TRBV14 and TRBJ2-7, with TRBD1 identical over 9 bases. The CDR3 runs to 15 residues. Germline lookup yields CDR1 SGHDN and CDR2 FVKESK. The trim removed 4 bases at V and 2 bases at J, leaving 6 bases unmatched. The CDR3 region is CASSPGTGLTYEQYF. CDR3 bases: TGTGCCAGCAGCCCCGGGACAGGGTTGACCTACGAGCAGTACTTC.

This chain uses TRBV18 with TRBJ1-1, with D perhaps TRBD1 (5 bases). Germline V gene sequence: CDR1 KGHSH, CDR2 LQKENI. The V gene lost 3 bases and the J gene lost 2 bases, with 10 bases spanning the gap. The CDR3 length is 14 residues. The chain's CDR3 is CASSPQQVNTEAFF. CDR3 nucleotide sequence: TGTGCCAGCTCACCCCAACAGGTTAACACTGAAGCTTTCTTT. The full variable domain, in which reference TRBV18 and TRBJ1-1 provide the parts outside the CDR3, is NAGVMQNPRHLVRRRGQEARLRCSPMKGHSHVYWYRQLPEEGLKFMVYLQKENIIDESGMPKERFSAEFPKEGPSILRIQQVVRGDSAAYFCASSPQQVNTEAFFGQGTRLTVV.

V and J are TRBV28 and TRBJ2-5; TRBD2 agrees at 12 bases. Germline V gene data show CDR1 as MDHEN and CDR2 as SYDVKM. The CDR3 is 15 amino acids. V dropped 11 bases and J dropped 5; count of bases not matched to a gene: 12. The CDR3 sequence is CALGASGRAGETQYF. The DNA of the CDR3 is TGTGCCCTGGGGGCTAGCGGGAGGGCCGGGGAGACCCAGTACTTC.

This clone was recorded many times. V usage is TRBV30 and J usage is TRBJ1-5, with 7 bases fitting TRBD1. This CDR3 has 14 residues. V gave up 2 bases and J gave up 7 bases; unmatched junction bases: 8. CDR1 is GTSNPN and CDR2 is SVGIG in the germline V gene (reference sequence). CDR3 DNA sequence: TGTGCCTGGAGTACAGGGGTCCAGGGCCAGCCCCAGCATTTT. Amino acid sequence: CAWSTGVQGQPQHF.

The table lists this clone with a few counts. V gene TRBV11-2 combines with J gene TRBJ2-2; 7 bases fit TRBD1. CDR1 is SGHAT, CDR2 FQNNGV, per germline. CDR3 size: 16 residues. V lost 4 bases to trimming and J lost 1 base; unmatched junction nucleotides: 6. In nucleotides, the CDR3 is TGTGCCAGCAGCTCCCGACAGGGTAGGAACACCGGGGAGCTGTTTTTT. Amino acids: CASSSRQGRNTGELFF.